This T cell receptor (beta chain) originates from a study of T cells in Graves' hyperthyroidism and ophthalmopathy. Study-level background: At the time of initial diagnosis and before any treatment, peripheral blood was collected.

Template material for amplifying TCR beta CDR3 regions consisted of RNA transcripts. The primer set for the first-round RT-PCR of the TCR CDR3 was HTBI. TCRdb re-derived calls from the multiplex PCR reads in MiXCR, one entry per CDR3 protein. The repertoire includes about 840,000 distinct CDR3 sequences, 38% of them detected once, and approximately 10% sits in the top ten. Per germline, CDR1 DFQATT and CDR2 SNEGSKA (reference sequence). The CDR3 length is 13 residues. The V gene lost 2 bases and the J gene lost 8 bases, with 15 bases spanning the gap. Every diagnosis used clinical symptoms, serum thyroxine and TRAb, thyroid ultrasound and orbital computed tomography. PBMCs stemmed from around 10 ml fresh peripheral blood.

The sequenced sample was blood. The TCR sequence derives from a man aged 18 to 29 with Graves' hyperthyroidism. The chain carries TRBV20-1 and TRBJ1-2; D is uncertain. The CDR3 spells CSARRGSGDGYTF. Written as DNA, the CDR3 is TGCAGTGCTAGACGCGGATCTGGAGACGGCTACACCTTC.